The 13 T cell receptor beta chains presented below share a single source sample, sequenced in a study of T cells in Graves' hyperthyroidism and ophthalmopathy. Researchers took RNA transcripts and amplified the TCR beta CDR3 regions from them. The TCR CDR3 first-round RT-PCR relied on the HTBI primer set. Via MiXCR, TCRdb re-called the multiplex PCR reads, giving one row per CDR3 protein. The data show 250,000 or so distinct CDR3 sequences, around 15% seen once. What was sequenced was blood. The receptors originated from a woman aged 45-59 years with Graves' hyperthyroidism that later progressed to Graves' ophthalmopathy.

This clonotype was picked up many times. This chain links TRBV20-1 with TRBJ2-1, with D tentatively TRBD2 (6 bases). Germline CDR1 reads DFQATT; CDR2 reads SNEGSKA (reference sequence). V was trimmed by 7 bases and J by 8 bases, leaving 9 bases between them. This CDR3 region has 10 residues. The CDR3 DNA is TGCAGTGTGGGGACTGATGAGCAGTTCTTC. It is translated as CSVGTDEQFF.

This clonotype was detected ten times or more. The chain links TRBV30 to TRBJ1-5; a possible D gene is TRBD1 (5 bases). This CDR3 spans 15 amino acids. The V gene's germline CDR1 is GTSNPN and CDR2 SVGIG (reference sequence). With 3 bases removed from V and 0 bases from J, the gap between germline ends came to 12 bases. The CDR3 DNA is TGTGCCTGGAGCCCAGGGCTGTATAGCAATCAGCCCCAGCATTTT. This codes for CAWSPGLYSNQPQHF.

This clonotype was picked up many times. The chain recombines TRBV7-9 with TRBJ2-7; D possibly corresponds to TRBD1 (5 bases). Deletions cut 1 base from V and 3 bases from J, with 10 bases between. Looked up from germline, CDR1 is SEHNR and CDR2 is FQNEAQ (reference sequence). The CDR3 covers 14 residues. CDR3 amino acids: CASSLEPGRYEQYF. The CDR3 DNA reads TGTGCCAGCAGCTTAGAGCCAGGGCGCTACGAGCAGTACTTC.

This clonotype was seen at least ten times. The chain links TRBV11-2 to TRBJ2-1; 14 bases are shared with TRBD2. Germline values: CDR1 SGHAT, CDR2 FQNNGV. The CDR3 is made up of 16 amino acids. J was trimmed by 9 bases and V by 4 bases; bases with no gene match: 8. In DNA form, the CDR3 reads TGTGCCAGCAGCTCATGGGGACTAGCGGGAGTAGTTGAGCAGTTCTTC. Protein product: CASSSWGLAGVVEQFF.

This clonotype was seen many times. This chain uses TRBV7-9 with TRBJ2-1; D may match TRBD1 or TRBD2 (7 bases each). Trimming removed 2 bases from V and 3 bases from J, with 17 bases in between. Germline values: CDR1 SEHNR, CDR2 FQNEAQ (reference sequence). This CDR3 has 17 amino acids. The chain's CDR3 is CASSLTGAGVIYNEQFF. CDR3 in DNA: TGTGCCAGCAGCTTAACAGGGGCGGGAGTGATCTACAATGAGCAGTTCTTC.

This clonotype came up many times. The rearrangement links TRBV28 to TRBJ2-7, with 8 bases fitting TRBD1. Germline trimming cut 6 bases from V and 4 bases from J; bases unmatched to any gene: 5. Germline V gives CDR1 MDHEN, CDR2 SYDVKM. The CDR3 is 13 amino acids. The CDR3 coding sequence is TGTGCCAGCAGATCGGGACAGGATTACGAGCAGTACTTC. Translated, it gives CASRSGQDYEQYF. Full variable domain (rest looked up from reference TRBV28 and TRBJ2-7): DVKVTQSSRYLVKRTGEKVFLECVQDMDHENMFWYRQDPGLGLRLIYFSYDVKMKEKGDIPEGYSVSREKKERFSLILESASTNQTSMYLCASRSGQDYEQYFGPGTRLTVT.

This clonotype was seen at least ten times. The rearrangement links TRBV7-8 to TRBJ1-1, with D perhaps TRBD1 (5 bases). Germline loops: CDR1 SGHVS, CDR2 FQNEAQ. The CDR3 runs to 15 residues. V shed 4 bases and J shed 5 bases, with 17 bases lying between them. The CDR3 DNA reads TGTGCCAGCAGCTCGCCATTCCGGGGCCGGACTGAAGCTTTCTTT. Translating it yields CASSSPFRGRTEAFF.

This clonotype appeared many times. The genes are TRBV3-1 and TRBJ1-2, with unresolved D. Germline V CDR1 and CDR2: LGHDT, YNNKEL (reference sequence). This CDR3 has 11 residues. V gave up 5 bases and J gave up 5 bases, with 6 bases separating them. CDR3 loop: CASSWTYGYTF. The CDR3 DNA follows: TGTGCCAGCAGCTGGACGTATGGCTACACCTTC.

This clonotype was recorded a few times. The V call is TRBV20-1, the J call TRBJ1-6; 7 bases map to TRBD1. Germline values: CDR1 DFQATT, CDR2 SNEGSKA (reference sequence). With 3 bases clipped from V and 8 bases from J, the junction kept 13 bases outside the gene matches. The CDR3 has 16 amino acids. The CDR3 loop is CSASPTRGREYSPLHF. Here the CDR3 DNA reads TGCAGTGCTAGCCCCACGAGGGGGCGCGAGTATTCACCCCTCCACTTT.

At least ten counts were recorded for this clonotype. The chain has TRBV3-1 and TRBJ2-7; 8 bases align to TRBD1. Germline V gene lookup returns CDR1 LGHDT and CDR2 YNNKEL (reference sequence). The CDR3 sequence is 18 residues long. V was pared by 0 bases and J by 3 bases, with 13 bases of the junction left unmatched. For the CDR3, the DNA is TGTGCCAGCAGCCAAGATCGGCCTAAACAGGGGGTCGGCTACGAGCAGTACTTC. Translated: CASSQDRPKQGVGYEQYF.

This clonotype was seen a few times. This chain joins TRBV6-1 and TRBJ2-1; 7 nucleotides line up with TRBD2. Trimming removed 7 bases from V and 9 bases from J; junction bases left unmatched: 9. The CDR3 has 13 amino acids. CDR1 and CDR2 (germline): MNHNS, SASEGT. CDR3 residues: CASKVAGEAEQFF. The CDR3 DNA reads as TGTGCCAGCAAGGTGGCGGGGGAGGCTGAGCAGTTCTTC.

This clonotype came up many times. The J gene is TRBJ2-5, the V gene TRBV20-1, with D unclear. There are 13 residues in the CDR3. CDR1 is DFQATT, CDR2 SNEGSKA, per germline (reference sequence). Deletions cut 1 base from V and 5 bases from J, with 11 bases between. CDR3: CSARVSGDETQYF. As DNA, the CDR3 is TGCAGTGCTAGAGTTTCAGGCGACGAGACCCAGTACTTC.

This clonotype was observed many times. The chain uses TRBV12-3 or TRBV12-4 and TRBJ2-3; D is unclear. This CDR3 is built from 13 residues. V was cut by 2 bases and J by 10 bases, with 13 bases left in between. CDR3 region: CASSLMVLFAQYF. For the CDR3, the DNA is TGTGCCAGCAGTTTAATGGTTCTCTTTGCGCAGTATTTT.